The 20 T cell receptor beta chains reported below all come from one sample, sequenced in a study of blood T cell repertoires in COVID-19 (dated by TCRdb to the early 2020s). Libraries came from the immunoSEQ multiplex PCR assay. TCRdb re-hosts the immuneACCESS table, in-frame sequences only. Its copies lack some clones; in the studies checked, an unresolved V gene accounts for under half of them, and the cause for the rest is not known. For this sample there are about 58,000 clones; 90% appear just once. About an eighth of the sample comes from the top ten. The material sequenced was peripheral blood. The receptors shown here come from a man aged 55 to 69 with active COVID-19.

The J gene is TRBJ1-5, the V gene TRBV5-6; D is unclear. V was shortened by 4 bases and J by 4 bases, with 12 bases between the two germline ends. Per the germline V gene, CDR1 is SGHDT and CDR2 is YYEEEE. The CDR3 is 14 residues long. The CDR3, as DNA: TGTGCCAGCAGCCGCCTAAAATGGAATCAGCCCCAGCATTTT. This encodes CASSRLKWNQPQHF. Filled out from reference TRBV5-6 and TRBJ1-5, the complete variable domain reads DAGVTQSPTHLIKTRGQQVTLRCSPKSGHDTVSWYQQALGQGPQFIFQYYEEEERQRGNFPDRFSGHQFPNYSSELNVNALLLGDSALYLCASSRLKWNQPQHFGDGTRLSIL.

This clone was observed once. The rearrangement joins TRBV30 to TRBJ1-5; 8 positions match TRBD1. The CDR3 is 15 residues long. V lost 5 bases and J lost 4; bases outside the gene matches: 10. Germline values: CDR1 GTSNPN, CDR2 SVGIG (reference sequence). CDR3 DNA: TGTGCCTGGGCCCCCGGACAGGGACCAAATCAGCCCCAGCATTTT. Protein: CAWAPGQGPNQPQHF.

The chain uses TRBV27 and TRBJ1-5, with TRBD1 identical over 9 bases. With V trimmed by 5 bases and J by 3 bases, 11 bases remained unmatched. The CDR3 is made up of 17 amino acids. In germline, CDR1 is MNHEY, CDR2 SMNVEV (reference sequence). CDR3 in amino acids: CASSLHPGQGLNQPQHF. CDR3 sequence (DNA): TGTGCCAGCAGTCTTCACCCGGGACAGGGCCTCAATCAGCCCCAGCATTTT.

This clone occurred once. The V call is TRBV15, the J call TRBJ1-2; 9 bases are a match to TRBD1. J was trimmed by 4 bases and V by 8 bases; bases with no gene match: 5. Germline V lookup: CDR1 LNHNV, CDR2 YYDKDF (reference sequence). The CDR3 contains 13 residues. The CDR3 region is CATRLDRGYGYTF. As DNA, the CDR3 is TGTGCCACCCGTCTGGACAGGGGCTATGGCTACACCTTC.

This clone has just a few counts. The J gene is TRBJ1-1, the V gene TRBV5-1, with D perhaps matching TRBD1 (5 bases). The V end was cut by 4 bases, the J end by 6 bases, with 16 bases between. The V gene's germline CDR1 is SGHRS and CDR2 YFSETQ. The CDR3 is 14 residues long. The CDR3 protein is CASSPTGGSPEAFF. CDR3 coding DNA: TGCGCCAGCAGCCCTACAGGAGGGTCCCCTGAAGCTTTCTTT. The full variable domain, with the rest looked up from reference TRBV5-1 and TRBJ1-1, is KAGVTQTPRYLIKTRGQQVTLSCSPISGHRSVSWYQQTPGQGLQFLFEYFSETQRNKGNFPGRFSGRQFSNSRSEMNVSTLELGDSALYLCASSPTGGSPEAFFGQGTRLTVV.

The chain joins TRBV5-6 to TRBJ2-1; TRBD2 matches 8 bases. There are 16 residues in the CDR3. V lost 2 bases to trimming and J lost 1 base; unmatched junction nucleotides: 5. CDR1 is SGHDT, CDR2 YYEEEE, per germline. The CDR3 sequence is CASSFRAGVSYNEQFF. The CDR3 bases are TGTGCCAGCAGCTTCAGAGCGGGAGTGTCCTACAATGAGCAGTTCTTC.

This rearrangement joins TRBV11-3 to TRBJ2-3, with 11 bases aligning to TRBD2. The CDR3 consists of 16 residues. The germline V gene encodes CDR1 SGHNT and CDR2 YENEEA. Trimming cost V 4 bases and J 2 bases; bases outside gene matches: 5. The DNA for the CDR3 is TGTGCCAGCAGCTACGGGACTAGCGGAGACACAGATACGCAGTATTTT. It is translated as CASSYGTSGDTDTQYF.

The V and J genes are TRBV4-3 and TRBJ1-6; D may be TRBD1 (5 bases). Germline values: CDR1 LGHNA, CDR2 YSLEER. CDR3 size: 15 residues. V was clipped by 0 bases and J by 11 bases, with 14 bases between them. The CDR3 DNA reads TGCGCCAGCAGCCAAGATTCGGTCAGGGTGGCACCCCTCCACTTT. As protein: CASSQDSVRVAPLHF.

The gene calls are TRBV4-3 and TRBJ2-1; 10 bases align to TRBD2. In germline, CDR1 is LGHNA, CDR2 YSLEER. V trimming: 0 bases; J trimming: 11 bases; junction bases outside the gene matches: 10. The CDR3 spans 16 residues. CDR3 loop: CASSQDRRLAGTKQFF. The CDR3 DNA follows: TGCGCCAGCAGCCAAGATCGGAGACTAGCGGGCACAAAGCAGTTCTTC.

The genes are TRBV7-8 and TRBJ1-1, with TRBD1 identical over 10 bases. The CDR3 has 15 residues. Germline-derived CDR1 and CDR2 are SGHVS and FQNEAQ. Trimming took 6 bases from V and 1 from J; bases not matched to a gene: 5. The CDR3 DNA reads as TGTGCCAGCAGGGACAGGGGGGCGAGGAACACTGAAGCTTTCTTT. It encodes CASRDRGARNTEAFF.

The V gene is TRBV30, the J gene TRBJ2-2; D is undetermined. V was shortened by 3 bases and J by 1 base, with 6 bases between the two germline ends. The CDR3 spans 13 residues. Looked up from germline, CDR1 is GTSNPN and CDR2 is SVGIG (reference sequence). The CDR3 region is CAWSRGNTGELFF. The CDR3 region has the DNA TGTGCCTGGAGCCGAGGGAACACCGGGGAGCTGTTTTTT.

V and J are TRBV6-2 or TRBV6-3 and TRBJ2-1, with 7 bases lining up with TRBD1. The CDR3 spans 15 residues. V gave up 2 bases and J gave up 7 bases; unmatched junction bases: 8. The germline gives CDR1 MNHEY, CDR2 SVGEGT. This CDR3 is CASSYPTGWGNEQFF. CDR3 nucleotide sequence: TGTGCCAGCAGTTACCCGACAGGGTGGGGTAATGAGCAGTTCTTC.

The chain has TRBV6-2 or TRBV6-3 and TRBJ2-1; TRBD1 matches at 7 bases. The CDR3 loop spans 14 amino acids. V trimming: 5 bases; J trimming: 7 bases; junction bases outside the gene matches: 8. The germline V gene has CDR1 MNHEY and CDR2 SVGEGT. CDR3 amino acids: CASSPRTGLNEQFF. The CDR3 region has the DNA TGTGCCAGCAGTCCCCGGACAGGTTTAAATGAGCAGTTCTTC.

The CDR3 loop is CASTYFSGAYQETQYF. The CDR3 region has the DNA TGTGCCAGCACCTACTTCAGCGGGGCCTACCAAGAGACCCAGTACTTC. The chain couples TRBV28 to TRBJ2-5, with 7 bases that match TRBD2. Germline lookup yields CDR1 MDHEN and CDR2 SYDVKM. The CDR3 covers 16 residues. The V gene end was trimmed by 7 bases and the J gene end by 0 bases; junction bases not matched to a gene: 11.

This clone showed up just once. This chain connects TRBV5-6 to TRBJ2-7; TRBD1 matches at 8 bases. V shed 6 bases and J 2 bases; nucleotides not matched to a gene: 7. Germline V gene data show CDR1 as SGHDT and CDR2 as YYEEEE. This CDR3 comprises 14 residues. For the CDR3, the DNA is TGTGCCAGCATCCTGACAGGGGCCCCCTACGAGCAGTACTTC. This codes for CASILTGAPYEQYF.

The chain carries TRBV28 and TRBJ2-7; a weak D match, TRBD2 (6 bases). Germline V CDR1 and CDR2: MDHEN, SYDVKM. This CDR3 spans 13 amino acids. V was clipped by 4 bases and J by 1 base, with 8 bases between them. DNA for the CDR3: TGTGCCAGCAGTTGGGACTTATCCTACGAGCAGTACTTC. Residues: CASSWDLSYEQYF.

The rearrangement uses TRBV28 and TRBJ1-1; D is unclear. V lost 10 bases and J lost 5, with 8 bases in between. The CDR3 consists of 10 residues. Germline CDR1 reads MDHEN; CDR2 reads SYDVKM. The chain's CDR3 is CATLETEAFF. The CDR3 DNA sequence: TGTGCCACCTTGGAGACTGAAGCTTTCTTT.

The chain couples TRBV4-1 to TRBJ2-2; TRBD2 is a possible D gene (6 bases). Trimming cost V 4 bases and J 3 bases, with 9 bases left between them. CDR3 length equals 14 residues. The V gene's germline CDR1 is MGHRA and CDR2 YSYEKL. The CDR3 DNA sequence: TGCGCCAGCAGCCCGGGGGACTACACCGGGGAGCTGTTTTTT. Protein sequence: CASSPGDYTGELFF.

CDR3 loop: CASSLSGGFYNEQFF. The CDR3 bases are TGTGCCAGCAGCTTATCAGGGGGATTCTACAATGAGCAGTTCTTC. The rearrangement uses TRBV7-2 and TRBJ2-1; 7 bases match TRBD1. Germline CDR1 and CDR2: SGHTA and FQGNSA. This CDR3 spans 15 amino acids. J lost 3 bases, V lost 2 bases, and 4 bases had no gene match. The full variable domain, completed using reference TRBV7-2 and TRBJ2-1, is GAGVSQSPSNKVTEKGKDVELRCDPISGHTALYWYRQSLGQGLEFLIYFQGNSAPDKSGLPSDRFSAERTGGSVSTLTIQRTQQEDSAVYLCASSLSGGFYNEQFFGPGTRLTVL.

V usage is TRBV6-5 and J usage is TRBJ1-1; D not resolved. V dropped 6 bases and J dropped 4 bases, with 6 bases sitting between them. The CDR3 has 11 amino acids. Germline lookup yields CDR1 MNHEY and CDR2 SVGAGI. CDR3 residues: CASRRGTEAFF. The CDR3 nucleotides read TGTGCCAGCAGGCGGGGCACTGAAGCTTTCTTT.